This section outlines one T cell receptor (beta chain) sequence together with its context. Its antigen remains unknown. The sample belongs to a study of cytomegalovirus exposure and HLA in healthy donors. J lost 4 bases, V lost 1 base, and 2 bases had no gene match. The CDR3 runs to 15 residues. Germline V gene data show CDR1 as SGHRS and CDR2 as YFSETQ. General observations from the study: Most observed TCR sequences were rare, whereas some public TCRs were detected in many donors. A later examination showed that TCR association rates differed by HLA locus, with DRB1 most and HLA-C fewest. Later analysis identified a missense DCLRE1C variant that was linked to TCR beta V- and J-gene trimming. Some TCR beta chains (approximately 180 of them) were listed as cytomegalovirus-associated.

The PCR used 60 Vbeta and 13 Jbeta primers. Measured with immunoSEQ multiplex PCR; TCRdb has only the in-frame clones, and not every one. The table includes about 59,000 clones, 65% to 80% detected once. The sample was PBMCs. The sequence derives from a man aged 25-40 years in good health and CMV-seropositive. This rearrangement joins TRBV5-1 to TRBJ2-2, with 9 nucleotides matching TRBD1. The DNA of the CDR3 is TGCGCCAGCAGCTTGTTGACAGGGGGCACCGGGGAGCTGTTTTTT. As protein: CASSLLTGGTGELFF.